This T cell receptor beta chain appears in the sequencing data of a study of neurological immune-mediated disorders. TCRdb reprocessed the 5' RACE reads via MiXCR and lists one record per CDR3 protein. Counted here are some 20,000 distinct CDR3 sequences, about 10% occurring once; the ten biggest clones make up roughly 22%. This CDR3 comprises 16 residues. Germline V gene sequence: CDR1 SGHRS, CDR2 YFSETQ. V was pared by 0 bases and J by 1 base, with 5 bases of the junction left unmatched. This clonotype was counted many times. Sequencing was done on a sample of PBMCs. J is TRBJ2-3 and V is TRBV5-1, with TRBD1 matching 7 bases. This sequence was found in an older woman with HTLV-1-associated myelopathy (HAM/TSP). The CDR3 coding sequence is TGCGCCAGCAGCTTGGATGAGACAGGGCGCACAGATACGCAGTATTTT. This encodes CASSLDETGRTDTQYF.